This TCR beta chain was sequenced in a study of vaccination effects on CD4 cells after COVID-19. Broader study findings: Marked clonal contraction of infection- and vaccine-induced clones was seen late after vaccination.

Note on this clone: Its antigen is currently unknown.

Here immunoSEQ multiplex PCR was the method, and the copy in TCRdb shows in-frame clones only, minus some. The sample has about 23,000 clones, roughly four fifths seen once. ViraFEST used viral peptide pools to expand antigen-specific CD4+ T cells before sequencing. At the end of more than 8 days of culture, CD4+ T cells were isolated. Previously uninfected by SARS-CoV-2, the vaccine recipients also showed negative nucleocapsid antibodies. The authors replaced half the medium with IL-2 medium on days 3 and 7. The germline V and J ends were trimmed by 4 bases and 8 bases, with 15 bases remaining between them. CDR1 is WNHNN, CDR2 SYGVQD, per germline (reference sequence). The CDR3 has 14 residues.

This material consisted of CD4+ T cells from PBMCs cultured with SARS-CoV-2 spike peptides, taken before COVID-19 vaccination. This receptor was identified in a human donor who received a COVID-19 vaccine. This chain connects TRBV10-1 to TRBJ2-1, with D perhaps being TRBD1 or TRBD2 (6 bases each). For the CDR3, the DNA is TGCGCCAGCAGTGTTTGGGGGGCTACGGATGAGCAGTTCTTC. It is translated as CASSVWGATDEQFF.